The 6 T cell receptor beta chains listed next were all sequenced from one sample in a study of PD-L1 blockade in urothelial cancer. As to time point: pretreatment peripheral blood. Clones were read by immunoSEQ multiplex PCR, and TCRdb kept only the in-frame ones, dropping some. The repertoire holds tens of thousands of clones, with 75% to 90% as singletons. The sample here was PBMCs, taken around atezolizumab (anti-PD-L1) treatment. The source of these receptors is a man aged 45-65 years with urothelial cancer.

The rearrangement joins TRBV6-4 to TRBJ2-1; 8 bases line up with TRBD2. CDR3 length equals 15 residues. J was trimmed by 3 bases and V by 3 bases; bases with no gene match: 4. Germline V gene sequence: CDR1 MRHNA, CDR2 SNTAGT. The CDR3 is CASSESGGGYNEQFF. DNA of the CDR3: TGTGCCAGCAGTGAATCGGGAGGGGGCTACAATGAGCAGTTCTTC.

The V and J genes are TRBV11-3 and TRBJ2-2; 7 bases are a match to TRBD1. J gave up 6 bases and V 5 bases, and 9 bases lay outside the gene matches. The CDR3 is 15 amino acids. Germline CDR1 SGHNT, CDR2 YENEEA. CDR3 DNA sequence: TGTGCCAGCAGCGAAAACAGGGGTAGCGCCGGGGAGCTGTTTTTT. It is translated as CASSENRGSAGELFF.

This chain joins TRBV19 and TRBJ1-4; 7 bases match TRBD1. Per germline, CDR1 LNHDA and CDR2 SQIVND (reference sequence). This CDR3 has 14 residues. Trimming took 5 bases from V and 7 from J; bases not matched to a gene: 7. The chain's CDR3 is CASSVGQFAEKLFF. The CDR3 nucleotides read TGTGCCAGTAGTGTGGGACAGTTCGCTGAAAAACTGTTTTTT.

This clone was found once. The chain is built from TRBV7-2 and TRBJ2-1; 11 positions agree with TRBD1. V trimming: 3 bases; J trimming: 3 bases; junction bases outside the gene matches: 4. This CDR3 comprises 16 residues. Per germline, CDR1 SGHTA and CDR2 FQGNSA. The DNA for the CDR3 is TGTGCCAGCAGCTTCACCGGGACAGGGGGCTACAATGAGCAGTTCTTC. Protein: CASSFTGTGGYNEQFF.

This rearrangement joins TRBV19 to TRBJ2-3, with TRBD2 identical over 10 bases. Losses at the gene ends were 7 bases for V and 0 bases for J; bases not matched to a gene: 4. The CDR3 totals 15 residues. Per the germline V gene, CDR1 is LNHDA and CDR2 is SQIVND (reference sequence). The CDR3 DNA sequence: TGTGCCAGTAATTTACTAGCGGGAAGCACAGATACGCAGTATTTT. This encodes CASNLLAGSTDTQYF.

The chain is built from TRBV19 and TRBJ1-4; 11 positions agree with TRBD1. The CDR3 is 19 residues long. V dropped 4 bases and J dropped 0; count of bases not matched to a gene: 10. Germline lookup yields CDR1 LNHDA and CDR2 SQIVND (reference sequence). The chain's CDR3 is CASSTPGTGGFATNEKLFF. As DNA, the CDR3 is TGTGCCAGTAGTACCCCCGGGACAGGGGGTTTCGCAACTAATGAAAAACTGTTTTTT.